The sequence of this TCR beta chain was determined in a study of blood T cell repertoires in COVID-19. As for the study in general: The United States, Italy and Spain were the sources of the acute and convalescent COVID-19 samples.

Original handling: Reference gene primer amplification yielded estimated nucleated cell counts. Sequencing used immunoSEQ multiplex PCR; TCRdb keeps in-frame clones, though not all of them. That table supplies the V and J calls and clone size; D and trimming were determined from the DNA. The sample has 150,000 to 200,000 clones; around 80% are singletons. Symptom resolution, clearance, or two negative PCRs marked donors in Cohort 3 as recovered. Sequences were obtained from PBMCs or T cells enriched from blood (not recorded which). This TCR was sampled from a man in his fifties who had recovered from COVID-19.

This chain's CDR3 is CASSGRRGATDTQYF. The DNA for the CDR3 is TGTGCCAGCAGTGGGAGGCGGGGAGCCACAGATACGCAGTATTTT. The chain is built from TRBV6-4 and TRBJ2-3; possibly TRBD2 for D (6 bases). V shed 4 bases and J shed 2 bases, with 13 bases lying between them. The CDR3 extends over 15 amino acids. Germline assignment: CDR1 MRHNA and CDR2 SNTAGT.